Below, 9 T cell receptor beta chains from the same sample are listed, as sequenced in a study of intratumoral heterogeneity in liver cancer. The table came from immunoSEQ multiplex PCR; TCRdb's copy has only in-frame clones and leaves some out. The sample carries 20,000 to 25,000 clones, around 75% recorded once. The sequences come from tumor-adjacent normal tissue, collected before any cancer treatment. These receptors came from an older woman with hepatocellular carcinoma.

CDR3 loop: CASRNSHLPYF. CDR3 bases: TGTGCCAGCAGGAACTCCCACCTTCCTTATTTT. The chain links TRBV6-5 to TRBJ1-3, with D unresolved. Germline values: CDR1 MNHEY, CDR2 SVGAGI. V lost 6 bases and J 16 bases, leaving 16 bases between the germline ends. The CDR3 is 11 residues long.

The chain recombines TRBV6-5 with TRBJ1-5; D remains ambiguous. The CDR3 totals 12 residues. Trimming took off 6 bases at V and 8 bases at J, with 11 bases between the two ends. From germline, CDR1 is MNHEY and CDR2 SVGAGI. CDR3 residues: CASRSPGEPQHF. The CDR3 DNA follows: TGTGCCAGCAGGTCCCCCGGGGAGCCCCAGCATTTT.

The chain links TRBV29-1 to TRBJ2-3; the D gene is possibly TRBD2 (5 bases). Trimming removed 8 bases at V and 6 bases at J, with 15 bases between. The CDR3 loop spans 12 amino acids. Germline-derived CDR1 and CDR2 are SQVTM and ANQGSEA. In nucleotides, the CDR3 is TGCAGCCTCACCGAGGGAATGGATACGCAGTATTTT. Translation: CSLTEGMDTQYF.

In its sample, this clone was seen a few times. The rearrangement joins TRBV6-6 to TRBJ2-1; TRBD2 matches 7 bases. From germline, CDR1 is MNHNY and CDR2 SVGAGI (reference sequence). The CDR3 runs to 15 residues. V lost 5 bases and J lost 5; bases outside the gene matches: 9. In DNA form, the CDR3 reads TGTGCCAGCAGTCCAGGACTAGGGACTGACAATGAGCAGTTCTTC. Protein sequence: CASSPGLGTDNEQFF.

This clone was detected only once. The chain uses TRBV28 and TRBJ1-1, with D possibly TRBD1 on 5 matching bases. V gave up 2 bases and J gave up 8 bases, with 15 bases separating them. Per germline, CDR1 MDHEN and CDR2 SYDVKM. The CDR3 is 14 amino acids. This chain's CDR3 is CASSLGQGRGEAFF. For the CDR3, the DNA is TGTGCCAGCAGTTTAGGTCAGGGAAGGGGCGAAGCTTTCTTT.

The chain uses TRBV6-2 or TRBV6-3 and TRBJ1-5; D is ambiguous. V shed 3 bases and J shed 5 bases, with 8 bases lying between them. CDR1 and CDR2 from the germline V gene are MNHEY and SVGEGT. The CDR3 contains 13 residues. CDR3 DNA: TGTGCCAGCAGTTATTCGTTGGATCAGCCCCAGCATTTT. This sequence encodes CASSYSLDQPQHF.

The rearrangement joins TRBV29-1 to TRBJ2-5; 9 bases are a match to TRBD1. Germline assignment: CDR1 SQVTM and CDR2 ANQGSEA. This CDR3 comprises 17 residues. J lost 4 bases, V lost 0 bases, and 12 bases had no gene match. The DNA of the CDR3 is TGCAGCGTTGAAGATGGGGGGAAACAGGGGGCCGGAGAGACCCAGTACTTC. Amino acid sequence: CSVEDGGKQGAGETQYF.

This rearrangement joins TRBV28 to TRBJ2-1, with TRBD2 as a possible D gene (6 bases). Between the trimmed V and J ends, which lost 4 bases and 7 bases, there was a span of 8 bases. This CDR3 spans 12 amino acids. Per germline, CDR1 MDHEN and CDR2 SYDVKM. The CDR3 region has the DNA TGTGCCAGCAGTTCTAGCGATAATGAGCAGTTCTTC. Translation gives CASSSSDNEQFF.

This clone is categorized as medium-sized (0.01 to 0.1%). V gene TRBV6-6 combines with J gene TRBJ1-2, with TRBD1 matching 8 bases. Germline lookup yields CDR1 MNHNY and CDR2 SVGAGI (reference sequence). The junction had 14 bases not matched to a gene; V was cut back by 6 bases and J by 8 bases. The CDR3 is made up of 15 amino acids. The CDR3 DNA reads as TGTGCCAGCAGCCACGGACAGGGAGGCTTTCGGGGCTACACCTTC. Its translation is CASSHGQGGFRGYTF.